The clone carrying this T cell receptor beta chain was seen just once. Its antigen is not identified. Each TCR beta cDNA library carried unique molecular identifiers. A population of 1 to 10 million T cells gave rise to around 530,000 cDNA molecules. TCRdb re-analysed the PCR reads in MiXCR, keeping a single row per CDR3 protein. This table has hundreds of thousands of distinct CDR3 sequences, 25% to 30% appearing once. This CDR3 is 16 amino acids long. V lost 5 bases to trimming and J lost 2 bases; unmatched junction nucleotides: 9. This specimen belongs to a study of post-analysis software for immune sequencing data. Findings and caveats of the study: Five or six TRBV segments, TRBV5-6, TRBV5-1 and TRBV20-1 among them, were found more frequent in patients than controls.

The genes are TRBV12-3 or TRBV12-4 and TRBJ2-3; TRBD2 matches at 8 bases. Sequencing was performed on blood. This clonotype was sampled from a girl under 18 with multiple sclerosis. The CDR3 protein is CASSPRGGGHTDTQYF. Written as DNA, the CDR3 is TGTGCCAGCAGTCCCCGGGGGGGTGGGCACACAGATACGCAGTATTTT.